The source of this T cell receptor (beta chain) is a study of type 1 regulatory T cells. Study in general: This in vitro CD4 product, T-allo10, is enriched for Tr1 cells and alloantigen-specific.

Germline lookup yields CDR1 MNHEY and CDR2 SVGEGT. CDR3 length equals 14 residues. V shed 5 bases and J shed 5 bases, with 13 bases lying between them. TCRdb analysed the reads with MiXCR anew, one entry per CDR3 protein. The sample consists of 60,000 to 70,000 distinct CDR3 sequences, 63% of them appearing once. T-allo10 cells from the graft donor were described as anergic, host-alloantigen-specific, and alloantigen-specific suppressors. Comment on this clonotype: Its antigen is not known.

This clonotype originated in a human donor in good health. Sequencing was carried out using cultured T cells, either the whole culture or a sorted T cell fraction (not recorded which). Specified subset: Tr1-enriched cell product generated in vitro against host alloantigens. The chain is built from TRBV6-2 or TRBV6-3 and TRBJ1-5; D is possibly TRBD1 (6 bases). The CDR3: CASSADSAYQPQHF. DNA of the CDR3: TGTGCCAGCAGTGCGGACAGCGCGTATCAGCCCCAGCATTTT.